This passage covers 23 T cell receptor beta chains from one sample sequenced in a study of T cell repertoires in cytomegalovirus infection (dated by TCRdb to 2018 to 2020). What these receptors recognize is not known. This specimen's treatment or condition label, interpreted: in vitro stimulation with specific CMV peptide epitopes to enrich CMV-specific T cells. These reads were obtained on an Illumina HiSeq 1500. The public reads were reanalyzed by TCRdb: fastp trimming at Q25, MiXCR alignment, in-frame beta chains only. Entries are consolidated by CDR3 protein sequence, retaining the most common genes and DNA. The sample table contains a few hundred thousand distinct CDR3 sequences; only one count was recorded for 29% of them. The top ten constitute around 20% of the sample. The sample was cultured PBMCs, taken from culture after CMV antigen stimulation. The receptors shown here come from a human donor in good health (CMV status not recorded). Some clones in this sample may be carry-over from other donors' samples.

CDR3 sequence (DNA): TGTGCCAGCAGCCTATCAGGCGGACAGAGTGTTGAAAAACTGTTTTTT. Translation gives CASSLSGGQSVEKLFF. This chain joins TRBV7-2 and TRBJ1-4, with a possible D match to TRBD1 (6 bases). Trimming removed 5 bases at V and 7 bases at J, with 20 bases between. Germline V CDR1 and CDR2: SGHTA, FQGNSA. The CDR3 covers 16 residues.

The chain couples TRBV10-3 to TRBJ2-5; D is uncertain. This CDR3 contains 13 residues. Germline V CDR1 and CDR2: ENHRY, SYGVKD. V lost 2 bases, J lost 5 bases, and 9 bases lay in between. The CDR3 nucleotides are TGTGCCATCAGTGAGAGGCAGGAGGAGACCCAGTACTTC. This gives the protein CAISERQEETQYF.

This clonotype has just a few counts. This rearrangement joins TRBV28 to TRBJ1-2; D remains ambiguous. Germline V lookup: CDR1 MDHEN, CDR2 SYDVKM. V dropped 6 bases and J dropped 4 bases, with 15 bases sitting between them. CDR3 length: 14 residues. The chain's CDR3 is CASSTGTAGYGYTF. The DNA of the CDR3 is TGTGCCAGCAGCACCGGTACAGCTGGCTATGGCTACACCTTC.

The rearrangement links TRBV12-3 or TRBV12-4 to TRBJ2-3; 12 positions agree with TRBD2. This CDR3 is 16 amino acids long. The V gene end was trimmed by 5 bases and the J gene end by 3 bases; junction bases not matched to a gene: 6. For the CDR3, the DNA is TGTGCCAGCAGTCCTTCTAGCGGGGGGGCTACAGATACGCAGTATTTT. Encoded protein: CASSPSSGGATDTQYF.

This clonotype appeared a few times. V and J are TRBV20-1 and TRBJ1-2, with a possible D match to TRBD1 (5 bases). Germline values: CDR1 DFQATT, CDR2 SNEGSKA (reference sequence). CDR3 length: 11 amino acids. Trimming cost V 3 bases and J 7 bases, with 9 bases left between them. CDR3 in amino acids: CSARTAAGYTF. The CDR3, as DNA: TGCAGTGCTAGGACAGCGGCTGGCTACACCTTC.

The rearrangement joins TRBV10-3 to TRBJ2-1; no firm D call. The CDR3 spans 11 residues. Germline V CDR1 and CDR2: ENHRY, SYGVKD. The V end lost 0 bases, the J end lost 8 bases, and 2 bases lay between the germline ends. The CDR3 DNA sequence: TGTGCCATCAGTGAGTCCCATGAGCAGTTCTTC. Translated, it gives CAISESHEQFF.

This clonotype has only a few counts. The rearrangement links TRBV6-1 to TRBJ2-7; 7 nucleotides agree with TRBD1. The ends lost 5 bases at V and 4 bases at J; junction bases unmatched: 14. Germline V CDR1 and CDR2: MNHNS, SASEGT. This CDR3 contains 16 residues. CDR3 in DNA: TGTGCCAGCAGTAACTGGTACAGGGGTTCTCAGTACGAGCAGTACTTC. Translating gives CASSNWYRGSQYEQYF.

CDR3 in DNA: TGCGCCAGCAGCTTGCGGAACCAGGGACAGAACTATGGCTACACCTTC. It is translated as CASSLRNQGQNYGYTF. The rearrangement joins TRBV5-1 to TRBJ1-2; 7 bases align to TRBD1. V dropped 1 base and J dropped 2; count of bases not matched to a gene: 8. The CDR3 has 16 amino acids. Looked up from germline, CDR1 is SGHRS and CDR2 is YFSETQ.

This clonotype was seen a handful of times. V usage is TRBV27 and J usage is TRBJ2-3; the match to TRBD2 covers 10 bases. Germline V CDR1 and CDR2: MNHEY, SMNVEV (reference sequence). This CDR3 has 14 residues. Unmatched junction bases numbered 6, after V lost 6 bases and J lost 6 bases. The chain's CDR3 is CASRLAGVRDTQYF. The CDR3 nucleotides read TGTGCCAGCAGGCTAGCGGGAGTGAGGGATACGCAGTATTTT.

V is TRBV20-1 and J is TRBJ2-1; possibly TRBD1 for D (5 bases). This CDR3 is built from 13 residues. V gave up 3 bases and J gave up 4 bases, with 10 bases separating them. Germline CDR1 DFQATT, CDR2 SNEGSKA (reference sequence). The CDR3 region is CSASPREYNEQFF. The CDR3 coding sequence is TGCAGTGCTAGTCCCAGGGAATACAATGAGCAGTTCTTC.

This clonotype was found a few times. The rearrangement uses TRBV10-3 and TRBJ1-1, with 10 nucleotides matching TRBD1. CDR3 size: 12 residues. CDR1 is ENHRY and CDR2 is SYGVKD in the germline V gene. Trimming took 11 bases from V and 5 from J; bases not matched to a gene: 5. CDR3 nucleotides: TGTGCCTCCCAGGACAGGGGGACTGAAGCTTTCTTT. Translating it yields CASQDRGTEAFF.

V and J are TRBV20-1 and TRBJ2-6, with a possible D match to TRBD2 (6 bases). The CDR3 has 16 amino acids. Per germline, CDR1 DFQATT and CDR2 SNEGSKA (reference sequence). The ends were cut back, 6 bases at V and 0 bases at J, with 15 bases in the middle. The CDR3, as DNA: TGCAGTGCAGTTAGCGGCGGTAGCTCTGGGGCCAACGTCCTGACTTTC. Translation gives CSAVSGGSSGANVLTF.

The chain combines TRBV30 with TRBJ1-2, with TRBD1 matching 8 bases. This CDR3 spans 13 amino acids. The J segment lost 5 bases and the V segment lost 4 bases, leaving 6 bases of the junction unmatched. The V gene's germline CDR1 is GTSNPN and CDR2 SVGIG (reference sequence). CDR3 bases: TGTGCCTGGAATAGACAGGGGCCTTATGGCTACACCTTC. Translation: CAWNRQGPYGYTF.

This clonotype was observed many times. This chain connects TRBV7-3 to TRBJ2-3, with a possible D match to TRBD1 (6 bases). The germline V gene encodes CDR1 SGHTA and CDR2 FQGTGA. CDR3 length: 17 residues. V lost 5 bases, J lost 4 bases, and 22 bases lay in between. The CDR3 sequence is CASSPRGSSGVSDTQYF. The DNA for the CDR3 is TGTGCCAGCAGCCCCAGAGGGTCCTCAGGGGTTTCAGATACGCAGTATTTT.

This clonotype was seen a few times. The chain joins TRBV6-1 to TRBJ2-1; D is unresolved. This CDR3 comprises 12 residues. V gave up 6 bases and J gave up 2 bases, with 5 bases separating them. Germline-derived CDR1 and CDR2 are MNHNS and SASEGT. CDR3 in DNA: TGTGCCAGCAGAGGACCCTACAATGAGCAGTTCTTC. Protein sequence: CASRGPYNEQFF.

The rearrangement links TRBV19 to TRBJ2-7; 8 nucleotides line up with TRBD2. The CDR3 is made up of 15 amino acids. The V and J ends lost 5 bases and 0 bases, in that order; junction bases with no gene match: 6. Per germline, CDR1 LNHDA and CDR2 SQIVND (reference sequence). The CDR3 loop is CASSWTSRSSYEQYF. The CDR3, as DNA: TGTGCCAGTAGTTGGACTAGCAGGAGCTCCTACGAGCAGTACTTC.

This clonotype was seen only a few times. The rearrangement joins TRBV4-2 to TRBJ1-2; 8 bases are a match to TRBD1. The CDR3 covers 15 residues. The germline V gene has CDR1 LGHNA and CDR2 YNFKEQ. Unmatched junction bases numbered 9, after V lost 3 bases and J lost 6 bases. For the CDR3, the DNA is TGTGCCAGCAGCCAGTACTATGGACAGGGTGATGGCTACACCTTC. It is translated as CASSQYYGQGDGYTF.

V gene TRBV7-9 combines with J gene TRBJ2-7, with no clear D. The CDR3 contains 13 residues. From germline, CDR1 is SEHNR and CDR2 FQNEAQ (reference sequence). Trimming shortened V by 1 base and J by 2 bases, and 6 bases separated the two germline ends. The CDR3 DNA is TGTGCCAGCAGCTTAGACGATCCCTACGAGCAGTACTTC. It specifies CASSLDDPYEQYF. The whole variable domain, remainder taken from reference TRBV7-9 and TRBJ2-7, is DTGVSQNPRHKITKRGQNVTFRCDPISEHNRLYWYRQTLGQGPEFLTYFQNEAQLEKSRLLSDRFSAERPKGSFSTLEIQRTEQGDSAMYLCASSLDDPYEQYFGPGTRLTVT.

The V call is TRBV6-1, the J call TRBJ2-7; 9 positions agree with TRBD1. Trimming cost V 2 bases and J 4 bases; bases outside gene matches: 6. Germline values: CDR1 MNHNS, CDR2 SASEGT. This CDR3 is built from 15 residues. DNA for the CDR3: TGTGCCAGCAGTGAACCCCCGGGACAGGGTTACGAGCAGTACTTC. This codes for CASSEPPGQGYEQYF.

The gene calls are TRBV7-2 and TRBJ2-1; no firm D call. Trimming left V 5 bases short and J 7 bases short, with 6 bases between. Germline-derived CDR1 and CDR2 are SGHTA and FQGNSA. The CDR3 spans 11 residues. This chain's CDR3 is CASSNRNEQFF. CDR3 DNA sequence: TGTGCCAGCAGCAACCGAAATGAGCAGTTCTTC.

J is TRBJ1-5 and V is TRBV19; D unclear. The CDR3 totals 15 residues. The germline CDR1 and CDR2 sequences are LNHDA and SQIVND (reference sequence). Trimming left V 7 bases short and J 3 bases short, with 16 bases between. The CDR3 loop is CASTTRRSINQPQHF. CDR3 coding DNA: TGTGCCAGTACTACCCGCCGTTCCATCAATCAGCCCCAGCATTTT.

This clonotype was seen a handful of times. The chain combines TRBV29-1 with TRBJ2-1, with TRBD1 as a possible D gene (5 bases). This CDR3 is built from 15 residues. Trimming removed 2 bases at V and 2 bases at J, with 13 bases between. CDR1 and CDR2 from the germline V gene are SQVTM and ANQGSEA. As DNA, the CDR3 is TGCAGCGTTGAACAGGGCCAGGCGACCTACAATGAGCAGTTCTTC. Translating gives CSVEQGQATYNEQFF.

This clonotype has just a few counts. The chain couples TRBV28 to TRBJ2-2; D unresolved. V was trimmed by 6 bases and J by 5 bases, leaving 13 bases between them. This CDR3 has 14 amino acids. Germline V CDR1 and CDR2: MDHEN, SYDVKM. In DNA form, the CDR3 reads TGTGCCAGCAGCCGTCGGTTTGGGACCGGGGAGCTGTTTTTT. Protein sequence: CASSRRFGTGELFF.